The clone carrying this TCR beta chain was counted many times. This sample stems from a study of early T cells in non-severe SARS-CoV-2 infection. This CDR3 comprises 15 residues. Germline trimming cut 2 bases from V and 5 bases from J; bases unmatched to any gene: 4. Germline V gene lookup returns CDR1 MNHEY and CDR2 SVGAGI. Attachment of unique molecular identifiers to individual cDNA molecules was performed. TCRdb ran MiXCR on the 5' RACE reads and lists one entry per CDR3 protein. The sample lists about 39,000 distinct CDR3 sequences; roughly 7.1% were seen once. The source material was whole blood. The receptor was isolated from an adult who was a healthcare worker with PCR-confirmed SARS-CoV-2 infection or an uninfected control (not recorded which). V usage is TRBV6-5 and J usage is TRBJ1-4, with TRBD1 identical over 8 bases. The chain's CDR3 is CASSYNRDRNEKLFF. CDR3 in DNA: TGTGCCAGCAGTTACAACCGGGACAGGAATGAAAAACTGTTTTTT.